This TCR beta chain was observed in a study of breast tumors, draining lymph nodes, adjacent tissues. This clonotype was counted at least ten times. No antigen is known for it. V gave up 1 base and J gave up 0 bases, with 6 bases separating them. CDR1 is SGHVS, CDR2 FQNEAQ, per germline. The CDR3 contains 14 residues. The study, taken as a whole, reports: That most tumor T cells come from lymph nodes remained unproven.

Each CDR3 protein is one row after TCRdb ran MiXCR on the multiplex PCR reads. The sample has over 200,000 distinct CDR3 sequences, around 35% seen once. Samples came from axillary lymph nodes draining the breast cancer. This sequence originates from a female donor with breast cancer. Some clones in this sample may be carry-over from other donors' samples. The sequencing input was axillary lymph node tissue. This rearrangement joins TRBV7-8 to TRBJ2-5, with TRBD1 as a possible D gene (5 bases). The CDR3 loop is CASSLEDNQETQYF. Written as DNA, the CDR3 is TGTGCCAGCAGCTTAGAGGACAACCAAGAGACCCAGTACTTC.